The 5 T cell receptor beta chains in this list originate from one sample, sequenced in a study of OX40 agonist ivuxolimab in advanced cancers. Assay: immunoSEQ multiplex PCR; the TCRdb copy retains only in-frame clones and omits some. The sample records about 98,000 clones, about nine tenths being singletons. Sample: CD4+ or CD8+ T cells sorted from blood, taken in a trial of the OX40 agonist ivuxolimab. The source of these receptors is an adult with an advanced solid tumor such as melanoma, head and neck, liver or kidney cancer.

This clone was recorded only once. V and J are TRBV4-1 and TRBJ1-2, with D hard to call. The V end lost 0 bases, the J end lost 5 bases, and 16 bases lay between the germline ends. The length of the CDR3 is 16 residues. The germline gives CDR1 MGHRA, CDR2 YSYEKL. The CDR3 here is CASSQEKQYSSYGYTF. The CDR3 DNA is TGCGCCAGCAGCCAAGAAAAGCAATACAGCTCTTATGGCTACACCTTC.

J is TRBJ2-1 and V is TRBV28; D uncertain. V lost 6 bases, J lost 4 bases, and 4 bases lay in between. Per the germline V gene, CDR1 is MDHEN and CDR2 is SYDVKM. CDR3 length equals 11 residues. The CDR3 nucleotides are TGTGCCAGCAGGGAGTACAATGAGCAGTTCTTC. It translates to CASREYNEQFF.

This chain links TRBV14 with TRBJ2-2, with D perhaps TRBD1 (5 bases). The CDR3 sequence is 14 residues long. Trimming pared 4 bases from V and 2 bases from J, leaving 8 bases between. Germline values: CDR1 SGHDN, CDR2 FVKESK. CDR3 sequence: CASSPRVNTGELFF. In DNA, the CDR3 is TGTGCCAGCAGCCCCAGGGTCAACACCGGGGAGCTGTTTTTT.

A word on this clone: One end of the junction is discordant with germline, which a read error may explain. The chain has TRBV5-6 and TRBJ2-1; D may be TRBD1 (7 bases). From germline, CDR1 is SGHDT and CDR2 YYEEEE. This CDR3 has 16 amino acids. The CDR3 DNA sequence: TGTGCCAGCAGTTTGGGGGGACAGCTTCGGTACAATGAGCAGTTCTTC. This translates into CASSLGGQLRYNEQFF.

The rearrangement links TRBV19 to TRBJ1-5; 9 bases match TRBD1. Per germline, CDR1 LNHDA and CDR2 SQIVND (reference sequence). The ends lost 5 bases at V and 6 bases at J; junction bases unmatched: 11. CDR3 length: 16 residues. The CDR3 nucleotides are TGTGCCAGTAGTTTTCGACAGGGGGGAGCCATTCAGCCCCAGCATTTT. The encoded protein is CASSFRQGGAIQPQHF.